A single sample gave rise to the 25 T cell receptor beta chains below, sequenced in a study of cytomegalovirus exposure and HLA in healthy donors. PCR employed 60 Vbeta and 13 Jbeta primers. Profiled with immunoSEQ multiplex PCR; TCRdb holds only in-frame clones, not every one. Of approximately 110,000 clones in the sample, 65% to 85% were seen once. Source material: PBMCs. The receptor set was obtained from a woman between 25 and 40 years old in good health and CMV-seropositive.

V is TRBV5-1 and J is TRBJ1-3; weak D call: TRBD1 (6 bases). Germline-derived CDR1 and CDR2 are SGHRS and YFSETQ. Between the trimmed V and J ends, which lost 6 bases and 8 bases, there was a span of 18 bases. CDR3 length: 14 amino acids. The DNA of the CDR3 is TGCGCCAGCAACGAAGGGGGGGCCATTGACACCATATATTTT. Protein: CASNEGGAIDTIYF.

The rearrangement joins TRBV13 to TRBJ1-2; TRBD1 is a possible D gene (6 bases). The length of the CDR3 is 16 residues. Germline CDR1 reads PRHDT; CDR2 reads FYEKMQ (reference sequence). V was shortened by 5 bases and J by 8 bases, with 24 bases between the two germline ends. The chain's CDR3 is CASSTTPLGQLLGYTF. The CDR3 nucleotides are TGTGCCAGCAGCACCACCCCTCTCGGACAGCTTTTAGGCTACACCTTC.

A few counts support this clone. This chain uses TRBV27 with TRBJ1-5; 9 bases align to TRBD1. This CDR3 has 15 amino acids. V trimming: 5 bases; J trimming: 6 bases; junction bases outside the gene matches: 8. Germline CDR1 is MNHEY and CDR2 is SMNVEV (reference sequence). The CDR3 region is CASSVQGASVQPQHF. CDR3 DNA sequence: TGTGCCAGCAGTGTACAGGGGGCTTCGGTTCAGCCCCAGCATTTT.

J is TRBJ2-3 and V is TRBV15; D may be TRBD2 (6 bases). The CDR3 totals 15 residues. V was shortened by 1 base and J by 0 bases, with 8 bases between the two germline ends. In germline, CDR1 is LNHNV, CDR2 YYDKDF (reference sequence). CDR3 sequence reads: CATSRGAGSTDTQYF. The CDR3 DNA follows: TGTGCCACCAGCAGAGGTGCGGGGAGCACAGATACGCAGTATTTT. The full variable domain, with the rest looked up from reference TRBV15 and TRBJ2-3, is DAMVIQNPRYQVTQFGKPVTLSCSQTLNHNVMYWYQQKSSQAPKLLFHYYDKDFNNEADTPDNFQSRRPNTSFCFLDIRSPGLGDTAMYLCATSRGAGSTDTQYFGPGTRLTVL.

The J gene is TRBJ2-1, the V gene TRBV7-2; 8 bases agree with TRBD2. Germline CDR1 SGHTA, CDR2 FQGNSA. The CDR3 sequence is 15 residues long. V lost 4 bases, J lost 6 bases, and 8 bases stayed unmatched. The CDR3 region has the DNA TGTGCCAGCAGCTCCGGGGGGGCGAGGGTCAATGAGCAGTTCTTC. Residues: CASSSGGARVNEQFF.

This clone came up a few times. The V gene is TRBV6-6, the J gene TRBJ1-6; 11 nucleotides match TRBD1. The J segment lost 8 bases and the V segment lost 2 bases, leaving 2 bases of the junction unmatched. Germline values: CDR1 MNHNY, CDR2 SVGAGI (reference sequence). The CDR3 covers 15 residues. The DNA for the CDR3 is TGTGCCAGCAGTTACGTGGGACAGGGGGATTCACCCCTCCACTTT. Encoded protein: CASSYVGQGDSPLHF.

The chain employs TRBV11-3 and TRBJ2-5; D not resolved. The CDR3 totals 13 residues. V dropped 5 bases and J dropped 5 bases, with 12 bases sitting between them. Germline CDR1 and CDR2: SGHNT and YENEEA. CDR3 residues: CASSGAPGETQYF. The CDR3 DNA follows: TGTGCCAGCAGCGGAGCCCCCGGGGAGACCCAGTACTTC.

The chain links TRBV19 to TRBJ1-3, with a tentative D call TRBD1 (6 bases). Trimming removed 4 bases from V and 0 bases from J, with 16 bases in between. The germline V gene encodes CDR1 LNHDA and CDR2 SQIVND (reference sequence). The CDR3 totals 17 residues. This CDR3 is CASSTRQALFSGNTIYF. For the CDR3, the DNA is TGTGCCAGTAGTACTCGACAGGCGCTTTTCTCTGGAAACACCATATATTTT.

The chain links TRBV9 to TRBJ2-1; 8 bases agree with TRBD2. Per germline, CDR1 SGDLS and CDR2 YYNGEE. This CDR3 region has 16 residues. V lost 3 bases and J lost 6; bases outside the gene matches: 11. The CDR3 loop is CASSAPPGLGLNEQFF. CDR3 DNA sequence: TGTGCCAGCAGCGCACCACCGGGACTAGGCCTCAATGAGCAGTTCTTC.

The chain recombines TRBV7-8 with TRBJ1-2; 8 nucleotides align to TRBD1. Germline CDR1 SGHVS, CDR2 FQNEAQ. J lost 4 bases, V lost 0 bases, and 1 base had no gene match. This CDR3 has 14 residues. The CDR3 sequence: CASSLADRVYGYTF. The CDR3 nucleotides are TGTGCCAGCAGCTTAGCGGACAGGGTCTATGGCTACACCTTC.

This clone occurred a few times. This chain uses TRBV29-1 with TRBJ1-1, with 7 bases that match TRBD1. This CDR3 region has 16 residues. J was trimmed by 3 bases and V by 6 bases; bases with no gene match: 16. Germline CDR1 reads SQVTM; CDR2 reads ANQGSEA. As DNA, the CDR3 is TGCAGCGTACCCCATGAACCGACAGGGCTCGACACTGAAGCTTTCTTT. This sequence encodes CSVPHEPTGLDTEAFF.

The CDR3 DNA sequence: TGTGCCAGCAGCCTACTGGGTCGGGACACTGAAGCTTTCTTT. Amino acid sequence: CASSLLGRDTEAFF. The chain employs TRBV2 and TRBJ1-1, with D unresolved. V lost 6 bases and J 3 bases, leaving 14 bases between the germline ends. The CDR3 runs to 14 residues. Germline CDR1 and CDR2: SNHLY and FYNNEI.

V is TRBV6-5 and J is TRBJ1-3, with D possibly matching TRBD1 (6 bases). Per germline, CDR1 MNHEY and CDR2 SVGAGI. The V end lost 4 bases, the J end lost 4 bases, and 14 bases lay between the germline ends. The CDR3 is 15 amino acids. The CDR3 reads CASSSPTGGGNTIYF. For the CDR3, the DNA is TGTGCCAGCAGTTCGCCGACAGGCGGGGGAAACACCATATATTTT.

In this sample, this clone turned up a few times. This sequence joins TRBV4-2 and TRBJ2-2; the match to TRBD2 covers 13 bases. CDR3 size: 17 residues. The germline V gene has CDR1 LGHNA and CDR2 YNFKEQ. The J segment lost 3 bases and the V segment lost 5 bases, leaving 6 bases of the junction unmatched. The CDR3 region is CASSTGTSGEYTGELFF. As DNA, the CDR3 is TGTGCCAGCAGCACCGGGACTAGCGGGGAGTACACCGGGGAGCTGTTTTTT.

The V and J genes are TRBV6-4 and TRBJ1-4; 7 bases map to TRBD1. The CDR3 contains 16 residues. Unmatched junction bases numbered 13, after V lost 6 bases and J lost 6 bases. CDR1 is MRHNA and CDR2 is SNTAGT in the germline V gene. The CDR3 DNA is TGTGCCAGCAGGCTGGACCCCGGGACAGCCGATGAAAAACTGTTTTTT. Residues: CASRLDPGTADEKLFF.

This clone appeared a single time. This rearrangement joins TRBV5-1 to TRBJ2-5; D is unclear. The V end lost 0 bases, the J end lost 2 bases, and 8 bases lay between the germline ends. This CDR3 spans 14 amino acids. The germline CDR1 and CDR2 sequences are SGHRS and YFSETQ. The CDR3 DNA follows: TGCGCCAGCAGCTTGGGACAAAGACAAGAGACCCAGTACTTC. This sequence encodes CASSLGQRQETQYF.

J is TRBJ1-5 and V is TRBV6-5, with TRBD1 identical over 9 bases. Germline-derived CDR1 and CDR2 are MNHEY and SVGAGI. Trimming cost V 4 bases and J 2 bases; bases outside gene matches: 6. This CDR3 is 16 amino acids long. The CDR3 DNA reads as TGTGCCAGCAGTTTGAACAGGGGGCTTGGCAATCAGCCCCAGCATTTT. The encoded protein is CASSLNRGLGNQPQHF.

The rearrangement uses TRBV19 and TRBJ2-7, with 9 positions matching TRBD1. Unmatched junction bases numbered 8, after V lost 5 bases and J lost 0 bases. Germline V gene data show CDR1 as LNHDA and CDR2 as SQIVND (reference sequence). This CDR3 comprises 16 residues. For the CDR3, the DNA is TGTGCCAGTAGTCCTCGGGACAGGGCGAGCTCCTACGAGCAGTACTTC. Its translation: CASSPRDRASSYEQYF.

This chain uses TRBV30 with TRBJ2-2, with D tentatively TRBD2 (5 bases). The V gene's germline CDR1 is GTSNPN and CDR2 SVGIG (reference sequence). The V end was cut by 5 bases, the J end by 0 bases, with 7 bases between. CDR3 length equals 13 residues. Here the CDR3 DNA reads TGTGCCTGGGGAGGCGCGAACACCGGGGAGCTGTTTTTT. The encoded protein is CAWGGANTGELFF.

This chain connects TRBV6-1 to TRBJ1-2; tentative D call: TRBD1 (5 bases). Trimming shortened V by 6 bases and J by 2 bases, and 10 bases separated the two germline ends. Germline CDR1 is MNHNS and CDR2 is SASEGT. This CDR3 comprises 13 residues. CDR3 nucleotide sequence: TGTGCCAGCAGATCGACAGAGAACTATGGCTACACCTTC. This sequence encodes CASRSTENYGYTF.

The chain links TRBV29-1 to TRBJ1-3; the D is unclear. The V gene's germline CDR1 is SQVTM and CDR2 ANQGSEA. The CDR3 contains 12 residues. V lost 4 bases, J lost 2 bases, and 6 bases lay in between. DNA of the CDR3: TGCAGCGTTGTCACTGCTGGAAACACCATATATTTT. Encoded protein: CSVVTAGNTIYF.

This chain uses TRBV6-1 with TRBJ1-5; D is unresolved. CDR3 length equals 13 residues. V lost 2 bases and J 9 bases, leaving 11 bases between the germline ends. Germline assignment: CDR1 MNHNS and CDR2 SASEGT. The CDR3 reads CASSESRGGPQHF. The CDR3 DNA follows: TGTGCCAGCAGTGAATCTCGCGGCGGGCCCCAGCATTTT.

The gene calls are TRBV7-6 and TRBJ1-5; TRBD1 is a possible D gene (5 bases). Looked up from germline, CDR1 is SGHVS and CDR2 is FNYEAQ. V gave up 1 base and J gave up 1 base, with 20 bases separating them. This CDR3 has 19 residues. DNA for the CDR3: TGTGCCAGCAGCTTAGGGGGCCATAGGACAATCGGGAGCAATCAGCCCCAGCATTTT. Protein sequence: CASSLGGHRTIGSNQPQHF.

J is TRBJ2-7 and V is TRBV18; 9 bases match TRBD1. The CDR3 is 15 residues long. Trimming at V came to 6 bases and at J to 2 bases, leaving 8 bases not matched to a gene. CDR1 KGHSH and CDR2 LQKENI come from the germline V gene. In DNA form, the CDR3 reads TGTGCCAGCTCGGAGGGGACAGGGAGAACCTACGAGCAGTACTTC. Translation gives CASSEGTGRTYEQYF. The entire variable domain, with the rest obtained from reference TRBV18 and TRBJ2-7, is as follows: NAGVMQNPRHLVRRRGQEARLRCSPMKGHSHVYWYRQLPEEGLKFMVYLQKENIIDESGMPKERFSAEFPKEGPSILRIQQVVRGDSAAYFCASSEGTGRTYEQYFGPGTRLTVT.

V gene TRBV5-4 combines with J gene TRBJ2-5; 9 bases match TRBD2. The J call may be in error: the DNA end matches TRBJ2-7 better. Germline V CDR1 and CDR2: SGHNT, YYREEE (reference sequence). The CDR3 totals 15 residues. CDR3 coding DNA: TGTGCCAGCAGCTTGGAAATAGCGGGAGCTTACGAGCAGTACTTC. Protein product: CASSLEIAGAYEQYF.